The rows below give T cell receptor beta chains drawn from one sample of a study of blood T cell repertoires in COVID-19. The assay was immunoSEQ multiplex PCR, and TCRdb's table has in-frame clones only and misses some. The sample consists of over 130,000 clones, 85% to 90% of them appearing once. The sample was peripheral blood. These receptors all come from a woman aged 80 or older with acute or convalescent COVID-19. Both conserved end residues are part of each CDR3. The D gene is left open where the match is weak. A clone size is listed for some rows: how often the clone was seen (once, few, many), or a class if it is expanded.

>NA|NA|TRBV6-1|TRBJ1-5
CASSDGGAVQPQHF
TGTGCCAGCAGTGACGGGGGGGCTGTTCAGCCCCAGCATTTT
>NA|NA|TRBV5-1|TRBJ1-3
CASSISGNTIYF
TGCGCCAGCAGTATATCGGGAAACACCATATATTTT
>NA|TRBD2|TRBV4-2|TRBJ2-2
CASSQALAGGTNGELFF
TGTGCCAGCAGCCAAGCTCTAGCGGGGGGGACGAACGGGGAGCTGTTTTTT
>NA|NA|TRBV6-1|TRBJ1-1
CASSEIPTGSTEAFF
TGTGCCAGCAGTGAAATCCCCACAGGGTCCACTGAAGCTTTCTTT
>NA|TRBD1|TRBV6-5|TRBJ1-1
CASSPDRAKAFF
TGTGCCAGCAGCCCCGACAGGGCAAAGGCTTTCTTT
>NA|NA|TRBV4-1|TRBJ1-1
CASSRSVAEEAFF
TGCGCCAGCAGCCGGTCCGTGGCGGAGGAAGCTTTCTTT
>NA|NA|TRBV27|TRBJ1-2
CASSFAGLAYTF
TGTGCCAGCAGTTTCGCAGGGTTAGCCTACACCTTC
>once|TRBD1|TRBV5-1|TRBJ2-3
CASSLVGQGGAGDTQYF
TGCGCCAGCAGCTTGGTAGGGCAAGGGGGCGCAGGGGATACGCAGTATTTT
>NA|TRBD1|TRBV2|TRBJ2-5
CASSTLQGIGETQYF
TGTGCCAGCAGTACTCTACAGGGGATCGGGGAGACCCAGTACTTC
>NA|NA|TRBV30|TRBJ1-2
CAWSVLGVYGYTF
TGTGCCTGGAGTGTTCTAGGGGTCTATGGCTACACCTTC
>NA|NA|TRBV3-1/TRBV3-2|TRBJ2-5
CASSQDVTDYQETQYF
TGTGCCAGCAGCCAGGACGTGACAGATTACCAAGAGACCCAGTACTTC
>once|TRBD2|TRBV3-1/TRBV3-2|TRBJ2-5
CASSQDLRGGRETQYF
TGTGCCAGCAGCCAAGATCTCCGGGGGGGCCGAGAGACCCAGTACTTC
>NA|TRBD1|TRBV7-9|TRBJ1-1
CASSLEGATEAFF
TGTGCCAGCAGCTTAGAGGGGGCGACTGAAGCTTTCTTT
>few|NA|TRBV6-1|TRBJ1-1
CASSDRGVNTEAFF
TGTGCCAGCAGTGACAGGGGAGTGAACACTGAAGCTTTCTTT
>NA|TRBD1|TRBV6-6|TRBJ1-2
CASSQTGDYGYTF
TGTGCCAGCAGCCAAACAGGGGACTATGGCTACACCTTC
>few|NA|TRBV27|TRBJ2-1
CASRNRQTPSNEQFF
TGTGCCAGCAGAAATAGACAGACCCCGAGCAATGAGCAGTTCTTC
>NA|TRBD1|TRBV5-1|TRBJ2-6
CASSFSYGTGNVLTF
TGCGCCAGCAGCTTCAGTTACGGGACAGGCAACGTCCTGACTTTC
>once|NA|TRBV7-2|TRBJ1-1
CASSLNAGITEAFF
TGTGCCAGCAGCTTAAATGCAGGGATCACTGAAGCTTTCTTT
>NA|NA|TRBV5-6|TRBJ1-2
CASSPPAAYGYTF
TGTGCCAGCAGCCCCCCGGCGGCCTATGGCTACACCTTC
>NA|NA|TRBV5-6|TRBJ1-6
CASSLIREINSPLHF
TGTGCCAGCAGCTTGATTCGGGAGATTAATTCACCCCTCCACTTT
>NA|NA|TRBV19|TRBJ1-2
CASKREHYGYTF
TGTGCCAGTAAGAGGGAGCACTATGGCTACACCTTC
>once|TRBD1|TRBV18|TRBJ2-7
CASSPGDRGREQYF
TGTGCCAGCTCACCGGGGGACAGGGGTAGGGAGCAGTACTTC
>NA|NA|TRBV19|TRBJ1-6
CASSMRGNYNSPLHF
TGTGCCAGTAGTATGCGGGGAAACTATAATTCACCCCTCCACTTT
>NA|NA|TRBV18|TRBJ1-1
CASSMDKGIEAFF
TGTGCCAGCTCAATGGACAAGGGCATTGAAGCTTTCTTT
>NA|TRBD2|TRBV11-1|TRBJ2-1
CASSLGQRGSYNEQFF
TGTGCCAGCAGCTTGGGCCAGCGGGGCTCCTACAATGAGCAGTTCTTC
>NA|TRBD1|TRBV5-1|TRBJ1-1
CASSSGDRMNTEAFF
TGCGCCAGCAGCTCCGGGGACAGAATGAACACTGAAGCTTTCTTT
>NA|TRBD1|TRBV5-6|TRBJ2-7
CASSLVGQGTYEQYF
TGTGCCAGCAGCTTGGTTGGACAGGGAACCTACGAGCAGTACTTC
>NA|NA|TRBV29-1|TRBJ1-3
CSAETQAGNTIYF
TGCAGCGCTGAAACCCAGGCTGGAAACACCATATATTTT
>NA|NA|TRBV19|TRBJ1-2
CASSPNDGGRGYGYTF
TGTGCCAGTAGCCCAAACGATGGAGGGCGAGGGTATGGCTACACCTTC
>once|NA|TRBV6-5|TRBJ1-5
CASSYDRQNQPQHF
TGTGCCAGCAGTTATGACAGGCAGAATCAGCCCCAGCATTTT
>NA|NA|TRBV5-1|TRBJ2-1
CASSSTTTGEQFF
TGCGCCAGCAGCTCGACTACGACAGGCGAGCAGTTCTTC
>NA|NA|TRBV29-1|TRBJ2-1
CSVLRGYGEQFF
TGCAGCGTTCTGAGGGGGTACGGTGAGCAGTTCTTC
>once|NA|TRBV7-2|TRBJ1-1
CASSKQGTEAFF
TGTGCCAGCAGCAAACAGGGCACTGAAGCTTTCTTT
>NA|NA|TRBV19|TRBJ1-5
CASNPQQGNQPQHF
TGTGCCAGTAATCCCCAGCAGGGAAATCAGCCCCAGCATTTT
>NA|NA|TRBV5-6|TRBJ1-1
CASRTATGINTEAFF
TGTGCCAGCCGAACGGCGACAGGAATTAACACTGAAGCTTTCTTT
>NA|NA|TRBV28|TRBJ1-1
CASSSQAWGHPEAFF
TGTGCCAGCAGTTCCCAGGCTTGGGGGCACCCTGAAGCTTTCTTT
>NA|TRBD1|TRBV3-1/TRBV3-2|TRBJ1-1
CASSPLDRKGAEAFF
TGTGCCAGCAGCCCCCTGGACAGGAAGGGGGCTGAAGCTTTCTTT
>NA|NA|TRBV5-1|TRBJ2-5
CASSVRVEETQYF
TGCGCCAGCAGCGTTCGGGTGGAAGAGACCCAGTACTTC
>NA|NA|TRBV7-8|TRBJ1-2
CASSLLGGANYGYTF
TGTGCCAGCAGCTTACTAGGGGGGGCTAACTATGGCTACACCTTC
>NA|NA|TRBV5-6|TRBJ1-1
CASSFLGHRNTEAFF
TGTGCCAGCAGCTTTTTGGGACATAGGAACACTGAAGCTTTCTTT
>NA|NA|TRBV9|TRBJ2-3
CASSVATQTDTQYF
TGTGCCAGCAGCGTAGCCACCCAGACAGATACGCAGTATTTT